Sequencing of this T cell receptor (beta chain) was carried out in a study of T cells in Graves' hyperthyroidism and ophthalmopathy. In its sample, this clonotype was seen many times. The investigators amplified TCR beta CDR3 regions from RNA transcripts. First-round RT-PCR with HTBI primers amplified the TCR CDR3 region. TCRdb re-called the multiplex PCR reads through MiXCR, storing one row per CDR3 protein. The sample consists of hundreds of thousands of distinct CDR3 sequences, roughly 14% of them appearing once. Those patients with uncontrolled infection, other autoimmune disease, pregnancy or lactation were excluded. CDR3 size: 14 residues. Trimming pared 8 bases from V and 0 bases from J, leaving 13 bases between.

V usage is TRBV12-3 or TRBV12-4 and J usage is TRBJ1-1; D is undetermined. Specimen: blood. This clonotype was obtained from a woman in her 30s with Graves' hyperthyroidism that later progressed to Graves' ophthalmopathy. This CDR3 is CASHGIEVNTEAFF. CDR3 nucleotide sequence: TGTGCCAGCCATGGGATAGAAGTGAACACTGAAGCTTTCTTT.